The 15 T cell receptor beta chains below all came from one sample that was sequenced in a study of T cell repertoires in cytomegalovirus infection. TCRdb passed the reads through MiXCR, listing each CDR3 protein once. The sample consists of around 210,000 distinct CDR3 sequences, approximately 6.7% of them appearing once. Sample: PBMCs. These receptors were taken from a human donor in good health (CMV status not recorded). Some clones in this sample may be carry-over from other donors' samples.

The chain carries TRBV20-1 and TRBJ2-1; tentative D call: TRBD2 (7 bases). The CDR3 sequence is 16 residues long. Germline lookup yields CDR1 DFQATT and CDR2 SNEGSKA (reference sequence). Trimming removed 0 bases at V and 4 bases at J, with 16 bases between. CDR3 DNA: TGCAGTGCTAGAGATCGAGGGGGGGCAGGGTACAATGAGCAGTTCTTC. Protein: CSARDRGGAGYNEQFF.

The chain uses TRBV12-5 and TRBJ2-5; the match to TRBD1 covers 9 bases. The germline gives CDR1 LGHNT, CDR2 FRNRAP. V gave up 6 bases and J gave up 3 bases; unmatched junction bases: 5. The CDR3 sequence is 14 residues long. The CDR3 DNA is TGTGCTAGTGGGTTACAGGGGGCGAAAGAGACCCAGTACTTC. As protein: CASGLQGAKETQYF.

J is TRBJ1-2 and V is TRBV20-1; D is perhaps TRBD1 (6 bases). The germline V gene encodes CDR1 DFQATT and CDR2 SNEGSKA (reference sequence). There are 16 residues in the CDR3. V lost 6 bases, J lost 1 base, and 21 bases lay in between. The CDR3 sequence: CSAVGDIGNHNYGYTF. The CDR3, as DNA: TGCAGTGCCGTGGGGGACATCGGAAACCATAACTATGGCTACACCTTC.

This clonotype has a count of ten or more. This chain connects TRBV4-2 to TRBJ2-6; a weak D match, TRBD1 (6 bases). This CDR3 has 17 amino acids. The V gene lost 1 base and the J gene lost 0 bases, with 10 bases spanning the gap. The V gene's germline CDR1 is LGHNA and CDR2 YNFKEQ. Written as DNA, the CDR3 is TGTGCCAGCAGCCAAGTCGTAGGGGGCTCTGGGGCCAACGTCCTGACTTTC. Its translation: CASSQVVGGSGANVLTF.

This clonotype was detected a few times. The J gene is TRBJ1-1, the V gene TRBV18; 10 bases are shared with TRBD1. The germline V gene has CDR1 KGHSH and CDR2 LQKENI. The CDR3 totals 14 residues. The junction had 8 bases not matched to a gene; V was cut back by 6 bases and J by 7 bases. CDR3 sequence: CASSRDRGEGEAFF. CDR3 sequence (DNA): TGTGCCAGCTCCCGGGACAGGGGCGAAGGTGAAGCTTTCTTT.

This clonotype was found many times. The chain employs TRBV18 and TRBJ1-6, with a tentative D call TRBD1 (5 bases). Germline-derived CDR1 and CDR2 are KGHSH and LQKENI. The CDR3 covers 15 residues. Trimming removed 4 bases at V and 13 bases at J, with 20 bases between. The CDR3 region is CASSRRGDGPSPLHF. The CDR3 nucleotides are TGTGCCAGCTCACGCAGAGGGGACGGCCCGAGTCCCCTCCACTTT.

This clonotype has just a few counts. This sequence joins TRBV2 and TRBJ2-4, with D possibly being TRBD2 (5 bases). The V gene lost 2 bases and the J gene lost 1 base, with 15 bases spanning the gap. The length of the CDR3 is 17 residues. CDR1 is SNHLY, CDR2 FYNNEI, per germline. The DNA for the CDR3 is TGTGCCAGCAGTGAAAGTCCAACTAGTTCGGCCAAAAACATTCAGTACTTC. Encoded protein: CASSESPTSSAKNIQYF. Full variable domain (outside the CDR3, taken from reference TRBV2 and TRBJ2-4): EPEVTQTPSHQVTQMGQEVILRCVPISNHLYFYWYRQILGQKVEFLVSFYNNEISEKSEIFDDQFSVERPDGSNFTLKIRSTKLEDSAMYFCASSESPTSSAKNIQYFGAGTRLSVL.

This clonotype was seen only a few times. This chain joins TRBV30 and TRBJ2-1; TRBD1 matches at 9 bases. The CDR3 runs to 14 residues. With 2 bases clipped from V and 10 bases from J, the junction kept 9 bases outside the gene matches. Germline CDR1 GTSNPN, CDR2 SVGIG (reference sequence). The CDR3 DNA follows: TGTGCCTGGAGTTACAGGGGGCGATACGACGAGCAGTTCTTC. Its translation is CAWSYRGRYDEQFF. The full variable domain, completed using reference TRBV30 and TRBJ2-1, is SQTIHQWPATLVQPVGSPLSLECTVEGTSNPNLYWYRQAAGRGLQLLFYSVGIGQISSEVPQNLSASRPQDRQFILSSKKLLLSDSGFYLCAWSYRGRYDEQFFGPGTRLTVL.

This clonotype appeared many times. The chain has TRBV14 and TRBJ1-4, with D possibly TRBD1 on 5 matching bases. The CDR3 spans 15 residues. V lost 4 bases and J lost 8, with 17 bases in between. CDR1 is SGHDN, CDR2 FVKESK, per germline. This CDR3 reads CASSPKVGAWEKLFF. In nucleotides, the CDR3 is TGTGCCAGCAGCCCGAAGGTCGGGGCTTGGGAAAAACTGTTTTTT.

This clonotype was recorded many times. The chain recombines TRBV6-2 or TRBV6-3 with TRBJ1-6; no clear D gene. Germline CDR1 MNHEY, CDR2 SVGEGT. V was clipped by 8 bases and J by 10 bases, with 18 bases between them. The CDR3 loop spans 14 amino acids. The CDR3: CASQRSGPASPLHF. The CDR3 DNA sequence: TGTGCCAGCCAAAGGAGCGGTCCCGCCTCACCCCTCCACTTT.

The table lists this clonotype with many counts. V and J are TRBV11-2 and TRBJ2-7, with D unclear. Germline V gene lookup returns CDR1 SGHAT and CDR2 FQNNGV. The CDR3 runs to 13 residues. V lost 0 bases and J lost 3, with 6 bases in between. CDR3 sequence reads: CASSLEHRYEQYF. The CDR3 DNA sequence: TGTGCCAGCAGCTTAGAGCATCGCTACGAGCAGTACTTC.

This clonotype was counted ten times or more. The V gene is TRBV7-2, the J gene TRBJ2-3; no firm D call. Germline lookup yields CDR1 SGHTA and CDR2 FQGNSA. The CDR3 loop spans 15 amino acids. Trimming took off 4 bases at V and 3 bases at J, with 14 bases between the two ends. The CDR3 loop reads CASSSYIGSTDTQYF. The CDR3 coding sequence is TGTGCCAGCAGCTCCTATATAGGGTCGACAGATACGCAGTATTTT.

Concerning this clonotype: A much larger clone differs from this one at a single base, so this may be a read error. This chain links TRBV20-1 with TRBJ2-3, with TRBD2 as a possible D gene (6 bases). This CDR3 comprises 15 residues. V lost 5 bases and J 1 base, leaving 16 bases between the germline ends. Germline CDR1 DFQATT, CDR2 SNEGSKA (reference sequence). In DNA, the CDR3 is TGCAGTGCTGGCTATTTAGCGGAACGCACAGATACGCAGTATTTT. It is translated as CSAGYLAERTDTQYF.

This clonotype was seen repeatedly, ten times or more. V and J are TRBV4-1 and TRBJ1-3; possibly TRBD1 for D (6 bases). The germline gives CDR1 MGHRA, CDR2 YSYEKL. With 4 bases removed from V and 4 bases from J, the gap between germline ends came to 14 bases. This CDR3 comprises 15 residues. CDR3 protein: CASSPPGGAGNTIYF. The CDR3 nucleotides are TGCGCCAGCAGCCCCCCTGGGGGGGCAGGAAACACCATATATTTT.

This clonotype has a handful of counts. This chain connects TRBV28 to TRBJ2-5; tentatively, D is TRBD2 (5 bases). Between the trimmed V and J ends, which lost 5 bases and 5 bases, there was a span of 15 bases. Looked up from germline, CDR1 is MDHEN and CDR2 is SYDVKM. The CDR3 has 14 residues. The CDR3 loop is CASSPSVASETQYF. The CDR3 DNA sequence: TGTGCCAGCAGTCCCTCAGTAGCGTCGGAGACCCAGTACTTC.